The sequence of this TCR beta chain was determined in a study of control samples from healthy donors and cancer patients (dated by TCRdb to the early 2020s). Measured from the cysteine to the phenylalanine, the CDR3 is 14 residues long. CDR3 DNA only is kept here, 42 bases in frame from base 1. The germline V gene yields MDHEN for CDR1 and SYDVKM for CDR2. V is cut back by 10 bases and J by 6 bases, with 10 bases in the junction unmatched. Of note for this clone: What antigen it recognizes has not been identified. The sample holds no much larger clone one base away, and base qualities are not on file.

The library came from the immunoSEQ multiplex PCR assay. TCRdb mirrors the immuneACCESS table, restricted to in-frame sequences. Some clones are absent from its copies; in checked studies, under half trace to an unresolved V gene, and the reason for the others is unknown. The sample table contains about 180,000 clones; only one count was recorded for 90% of them. Around 1.5% of the sample goes to the ten largest clones. The V gene is TRBV28 and the J gene is TRBJ2-3, and 10 junction bases match TRBD2. This TCR derives from a woman aged 50 to 60 in good health. Input material: blood. The sequenced DNA: TGTGCCATCTATAGCGGGAGGCCCACCGATACGCAGTATTTT. The encoded protein is CAIYSGRPTDTQYF.